The source of this T cell receptor (beta chain) is a study of OX40 agonist ivuxolimab in advanced cancers. Across the whole study: Ivuxolimab is an agonistic anti-OX40 (CD134) antibody, and patients were treated with it.

Germline CDR1 and CDR2: MNHEY and SMNVEV (reference sequence). The V and J ends lost 5 bases and 9 bases, in that order; junction bases with no gene match: 12. The CDR3 is made up of 15 amino acids. The table came from immunoSEQ multiplex PCR; TCRdb's copy has only in-frame clones and leaves some out. The sample consists of fewer than 90,000 clones, 75% to 95% of them appearing once. This clone has a single count. The antigen remains undetermined. Study conclusions and caveats: Researchers did not establish what antigens the expanded peripheral T cells target. Clonal expansion by week 6 occurred in CD4+ and CD8+ blood T cells (at 0.1 to 3.0 mg/kg). Averaging showed that CD8+ T cells had more expanded clones than CD4+ did.

The clonotype originates from an adult with an advanced solid tumor such as melanoma, head and neck, liver or kidney cancer. The chain couples TRBV27 to TRBJ2-5, with 10 bases identical to TRBD2. Sequenced material: CD4+ or CD8+ T cells sorted from blood, taken in a trial of the OX40 agonist ivuxolimab. In DNA form, the CDR3 reads TGTGCCAGCAGTAGGGCTAGCGGGAGCCAGAGACCCCAGTACTTC. Its protein is CASSRASGSQRPQYF.